This T cell receptor beta chain was obtained from a study of T-cell memory formation after mild COVID-19. Turning to the study itself: Across donors, TCR clusters were largely donor specific. Findings and limits, study-wide: Among contracting clones, CD4+ were mainly CM/EM and CD8+ enriched in EMRA. The finding that pre-infection memory included some responding clones suggested that cross-reactive memory joined.

Constant-segment-primed 5'RACE gave TCR alpha and TCR beta cDNA libraries with sample barcodes and UMIs. Using its own MiXCR run on the 5' RACE reads, TCRdb lists one record per CDR3 protein. The table lists 150,000 to 200,000 distinct CDR3 sequences, more than 9% of them singletons. This clonotype has at least ten counts. Its antigen is currently unknown. CDR3 length equals 12 residues. CDR1 and CDR2 (germline): SGHRS, YFSETQ. Trimming took 2 bases from V and 4 from J, leaving 7 bases between them. The sequencing sample was made of PBMCs or a T cell subset sorted from them (not recorded which). This sequence joins TRBV5-1 and TRBJ2-7, with D uncertain. The receptor's source is a young man who had mild COVID-19 (a few samples of this study predate the infection). Cell type and time point are not known. For the CDR3, the DNA is TGCGCCAGCAGCTTTGATGGGTACGAGCAGTACTTC. It translates to CASSFDGYEQYF.